Included here is one T cell receptor beta chain sequence, with context. The method was immunoSEQ multiplex PCR; TCRdb's version includes in-frame clones alone and lacks a portion of them. The sample comprises 150,000 or so clones, approximately 94% of which are singletons, and 4.5% to 6% rests with the top ten. The sample originates from a study of control samples from healthy donors and cancer patients. Trimming pared 1 base from V and 4 bases from J, leaving 14 bases between. This CDR3 region has 16 residues. Germline loops: CDR1 KGHSH, CDR2 LQKENI. The sequence came from a man in his late teens or twenties in good health. The sample consisted of blood. The chain has TRBV18 and TRBJ2-1; perhaps TRBD1 as D (8 bases). The CDR3 is CASSPLDRGGYNEQFF. The CDR3 DNA is TGTGCCAGCTCACCACTCGACAGGGGAGGGTACAATGAGCAGTTCTTC.